This entry concerns a single T cell receptor (beta chain). Its matching antigen is unknown. Germline CDR1 is MGHRA and CDR2 is YSYEKL. CDR3 length: 14 residues. V shed 4 bases, J shed 11 bases, and the junction held 9 bases outside the gene matches. The table came from immunoSEQ multiplex PCR; TCRdb's copy has only in-frame clones and leaves some out. The table shows tens of thousands of clones, with about 89% occurring only once. Processing of graft tissue released intraepithelial and lamina propria lymphocytes. These data are taken from a study of graft-versus-host responses after intestinal transplantation. Study observations and caveats: Recipient marrow contained GvH clones, some of which appeared first in ileum or blood.

J is TRBJ2-5 and V is TRBV4-1; 11 bases map to TRBD2. The receptor was isolated from a human patient who received an intestinal transplant, so some T cells may come from the graft donor. The material was ileum tissue, obtained around 350 days after transplant. For the CDR3, the DNA is TGCGCCAGCAGCCGGCTACTAGCGGGAGATGAGCAGTACTTC. This gives the protein CASSRLLAGDEQYF.